The 2 T cell receptor beta chains listed next were all sequenced from one sample in a study of T cell responses to AZD1222 COVID-19 vaccine. The table came from immunoSEQ multiplex PCR; TCRdb's copy has only in-frame clones and leaves some out. The sample contains about 160,000 clones, about 90% of which appear only once. The sample consisted of peripheral blood, taken 28 days after the second AZD1222 dose. The receptor source for this set is an adult who received the AZD1222 COVID-19 vaccine.

This rearrangement joins TRBV29-1 to TRBJ1-1, with D unclear. CDR1 and CDR2 (germline): SQVTM, ANQGSEA. Trimming stripped 5 bases from V and 1 base from J, with 8 bases between. The CDR3 covers 12 residues. CDR3 protein: CSVQTENTEAFF. The CDR3 region has the DNA TGCAGCGTTCAAACAGAGAACACTGAAGCTTTCTTT.

The chain employs TRBV7-2 and TRBJ1-2; 8 bases are a match to TRBD1. From germline, CDR1 is SGHTA and CDR2 FQGNSA. After removal of 5 bases from V and 7 bases from J, the junction contained 6 bases not matched to a gene. The CDR3 length is 13 residues. The CDR3, as DNA: TGTGCCAGCAGCGCGGACAGGGATCGTGGCTACACCTTC. It yields the protein CASSADRDRGYTF.